The 21 T cell receptor beta chains reported below all come from one sample, sequenced in a study of identical twins. TCRdb analysed the 5' RACE reads with MiXCR anew, one entry per CDR3 protein. The table includes about 190,000 distinct CDR3 sequences, about 16% detected once. This sample also belongs to another study, concerning T cells expressing NK-cell markers.

Input material: CD8+ T cells sorted from blood. Every receptor here comes from a woman under 30 in good health.

This clonotype was observed a few times. This sequence joins TRBV7-9 and TRBJ1-5, with D unclear. CDR3 size: 15 residues. V was cut by 8 bases and J by 4 bases, with 18 bases left in between. CDR1 is SEHNR, CDR2 FQNEAQ, per germline (reference sequence). The CDR3 loop is CASLDTRAPNQPQHF. As DNA, the CDR3 is TGTGCCAGCCTCGACACCCGGGCCCCGAATCAGCCCCAGCATTTT. Complete variable domain (other parts from reference TRBV7-9 and TRBJ1-5): DTGVSQNPRHKITKRGQNVTFRCDPISEHNRLYWYRQTLGQGPEFLTYFQNEAQLEKSRLLSDRFSAERPKGSFSTLEIQRTEQGDSAMYLCASLDTRAPNQPQHFGDGTRLSIL.

The chain joins TRBV7-9 to TRBJ2-5; tentatively, D is TRBD1 (6 bases). Germline V gene sequence: CDR1 SEHNR, CDR2 FQNEAQ (reference sequence). Trimming cost V 5 bases and J 5 bases, with 18 bases left between them. The CDR3 has 15 amino acids. The CDR3 here is CASSGITGSGETQYF. In nucleotides, the CDR3 is TGTGCCAGCAGCGGAATCACAGGGTCGGGCGAGACCCAGTACTTC.

This clonotype was counted between two and nine times. The CDR3 DNA reads TGTGCCAGCAGGGGGACAGGGTCTGGAAACACCATATATTTT. Its protein product is CASRGTGSGNTIYF. The rearrangement links TRBV12-3 or TRBV12-4 to TRBJ1-3, with 9 bases fitting TRBD1. The CDR3 extends over 14 amino acids. V dropped 6 bases and J dropped 1; count of bases not matched to a gene: 1.

CDR3 DNA sequence: TGTGCCAGCAGCTTCGGGGGTGGCCTGGATGAAGCTTTCTTT. Residues: CASSFGGGLDEAFF. The rearrangement joins TRBV11-1 to TRBJ1-1, with D possibly TRBD1 on 5 matching bases. This CDR3 is built from 14 residues. Trimming cost V 3 bases and J 7 bases, with 15 bases left between them. Per germline, CDR1 SGHAT and CDR2 FQDESV (reference sequence).

J is TRBJ2-5 and V is TRBV20-1, with TRBD2 matching 7 bases. The germline V gene has CDR1 DFQATT and CDR2 SNEGSKA (reference sequence). The ends lost 3 bases at V and 2 bases at J; junction bases unmatched: 6. The CDR3 is 14 residues long. The DNA of the CDR3 is TGCAGTGCTAGGAGCGGGGATGGGCAAGAGACCCAGTACTTC. Translation: CSARSGDGQETQYF.

As DNA, the CDR3 is TGCGCCAGCAGCCAAGGGGACATGTTAGGCTACTACGAGCAGTACTTC. Residues: CASSQGDMLGYYEQYF. This chain connects TRBV4-3 to TRBJ2-7; possibly TRBD1 for D (6 bases). Trimming stripped 1 base from V and 3 bases from J, with 16 bases between. The CDR3 is made up of 16 amino acids. Germline lookup yields CDR1 LGHNA and CDR2 YSLEER.

This clonotype has a handful of counts. The gene calls are TRBV29-1 and TRBJ2-7; a weak D match, TRBD2 (5 bases). The CDR3 runs 12 residues. V lost 6 bases and J lost 1, with 10 bases in between. Germline V gene data show CDR1 as SQVTM and CDR2 as ANQGSEA. CDR3 loop: CSVPGLSYEQYF. Here the CDR3 DNA reads TGCAGCGTCCCTGGACTTTCCTACGAGCAGTACTTC.

The gene calls are TRBV3-1 and TRBJ1-1; no clear D gene. Germline assignment: CDR1 LGHDT and CDR2 YNNKEL (reference sequence). The CDR3 is 13 amino acids. V lost 6 bases to trimming and J lost 1 base, with 9 bases between them. CDR3: CASRLGRNTEAFF. In nucleotides, the CDR3 is TGTGCCAGCAGGTTGGGAAGGAACACTGAAGCTTTCTTT.

The rearrangement uses TRBV7-9 and TRBJ2-1; 7 nucleotides agree with TRBD1. This CDR3 comprises 15 residues. The V segment lost 3 bases and the J segment 9 bases; nucleotides outside the gene matches: 11. Germline V gene sequence: CDR1 SEHNR, CDR2 FQNEAQ (reference sequence). CDR3 loop: CASSLGRQGLGEQFF. CDR3 in DNA: TGTGCCAGCAGCTTGGGGAGACAGGGCTTGGGTGAGCAGTTCTTC.

The chain has TRBV7-2 and TRBJ2-7, with 7 bases matching TRBD2. This CDR3 is built from 15 residues. Trimming took 2 bases from V and 0 from J; bases not matched to a gene: 4. The germline gives CDR1 SGHTA, CDR2 FQGNSA. The CDR3 bases are TGTGCCAGCAGCTTATCGGCGGGAGTCTCCTACGAGCAGTACTTC. Encoded protein: CASSLSAGVSYEQYF.

V is TRBV20-1 and J is TRBJ2-7; TRBD2 matches at 11 bases. V lost 3 bases and J lost 1; bases outside the gene matches: 8. Germline CDR1 reads DFQATT; CDR2 reads SNEGSKA (reference sequence). The CDR3 covers 16 residues. The CDR3 DNA reads TGCAGTGCTAGCGAGACTAGCGGGGTACATTCCTACGAGCAGTACTTC. Amino acid sequence: CSASETSGVHSYEQYF.

Only a few counts were recorded for this clonotype. This sequence joins TRBV11-2 and TRBJ1-1; no definite D call. The ends were cut back, 4 bases at V and 1 base at J, with 16 bases in the middle. CDR3 length: 16 residues. Germline-derived CDR1 and CDR2 are SGHAT and FQNNGV. CDR3 sequence: CASSSGRFTGNTEAFF. Written as DNA, the CDR3 is TGTGCCAGCAGCTCCGGACGCTTCACGGGGAACACTGAAGCTTTCTTT.

The gene calls are TRBV29-1 and TRBJ2-7; D ambiguous. Germline V gives CDR1 SQVTM, CDR2 ANQGSEA. V was cut by 3 bases and J by 5 bases, with 8 bases left in between. This CDR3 has 11 residues. The CDR3 spells CSVETDHEQYF. The CDR3 DNA is TGCAGCGTTGAGACGGACCACGAGCAGTACTTC.

The sample holds many counts of this clonotype. The chain has TRBV20-1 and TRBJ2-5; D gene ambiguous. V dropped 5 bases and J dropped 4 bases, with 5 bases sitting between them. Per germline, CDR1 DFQATT and CDR2 SNEGSKA (reference sequence). There are 10 residues in the CDR3. The CDR3, as DNA: TGCAGTGCTGAAGGAGAGACCCAGTACTTC. This translates into CSAEGETQYF.

This chain joins TRBV2 and TRBJ2-7, with 9 bases matching TRBD2. Germline CDR1 is SNHLY and CDR2 is FYNNEI. The CDR3 spans 15 residues. J was trimmed by 6 bases and V by 7 bases; bases with no gene match: 13. CDR3: CASIGGGAFSFEQYF. The CDR3 DNA reads as TGTGCCAGCATTGGCGGGGGGGCTTTTTCTTTCGAGCAGTACTTC.

This clonotype came up a few times. The chain is built from TRBV4-3 and TRBJ2-1; D is unclear. The CDR3 covers 13 residues. Germline V gene data show CDR1 as LGHNA and CDR2 as YSLEER. The V end was cut by 1 base, the J end by 7 bases, with 8 bases between. CDR3 in DNA: TGCGCCAGCAGCCAAGGGTCAGCTAATGAGCAGTTCTTC. Translation: CASSQGSANEQFF.

The genes are TRBV12-3 or TRBV12-4 and TRBJ2-5; 8 bases align to TRBD2. V lost 4 bases, J lost 2 bases, and 12 bases stayed unmatched. This CDR3 has 17 residues. CDR3 region: CASSSLKGSGTQETQYF. As DNA, the CDR3 is TGTGCCAGCAGTTCCCTTAAGGGTAGCGGGACTCAAGAGACCCAGTACTTC.

The chain joins TRBV12-3 or TRBV12-4 to TRBJ2-7; D gene ambiguous. V was trimmed by 8 bases and J by 6 bases, leaving 11 bases between them. The CDR3 runs to 11 residues. CDR3 sequence (DNA): TGTGCCAGCCGTGCCGACTTCGAGCAGTACTTC. Translating it yields CASRADFEQYF.

J is TRBJ1-1 and V is TRBV11-2, with D possibly matching TRBD1 (5 bases). The CDR3 runs to 15 residues. V dropped 1 base and J dropped 3 bases, with 12 bases sitting between them. From germline, CDR1 is SGHAT and CDR2 FQNNGV. The CDR3 here is CASSLVTGLYTEAFF. The CDR3 DNA follows: TGTGCCAGCAGCTTAGTCACGGGACTTTACACTGAAGCTTTCTTT.

This clonotype was seen once. This could be a read error, since a much larger clone is one nucleotide away. This rearrangement joins TRBV27 to TRBJ2-2; D remains unclear. The CDR3 length is 12 residues. The V gene lost 3 bases and the J gene lost 7 bases, with 6 bases spanning the gap. Germline loops: CDR1 MNHEY, CDR2 SMNVEV (reference sequence). For the CDR3, the DNA is TGTGCCAGCAGTTTTTTGGTCGGGGAGCTGTTTTTT. Its translation is CASSFLVGELFF.

V usage is TRBV20-1 and J usage is TRBJ2-1; perhaps TRBD2 as D (5 bases). The CDR3 totals 11 residues. Trimming shortened V by 3 bases and J by 7 bases, and 7 bases separated the two germline ends. Germline V gene lookup returns CDR1 DFQATT and CDR2 SNEGSKA (reference sequence). The CDR3 spells CSASQRNEQFF. Written as DNA, the CDR3 is TGCAGTGCTAGTCAGCGGAATGAGCAGTTCTTC.